This T cell receptor beta chain was sequenced in a study of blood T cell repertoires in COVID-19. At the level of the study: Material from acute and convalescent COVID-19 was sourced from the United States, Italy and Spain.

Germline values: CDR1 LNHDA, CDR2 SQIVND (reference sequence). This CDR3 has 13 residues. V lost 2 bases, J lost 9 bases, and 8 bases lay in between. In the source study's methods: Nucleated cell number was recorded as an estimate derived from reference gene primer amplification. The data were produced by immunoSEQ multiplex PCR, yet TCRdb's version contains in-frame clones alone and is incomplete. From that table come the V and J calls and clone size; the DNA was used to work out D and trimming. In the table there are under 75,000 clones, roughly 80% of which are singletons. J is TRBJ1-6 and V is TRBV19, with D tentatively TRBD1 (6 bases). This clonotype originated in a man in his 70s who had recovered from COVID-19. Sequencing input: peripheral blood. The chain's CDR3 is CASSILRGSPLHF. DNA of the CDR3: TGTGCCAGTAGTATACTCAGGGGTTCACCCCTCCACTTT. The full variable domain, completed using reference TRBV19 and TRBJ1-6, is DGGITQSPKYLFRKEGQNVTLSCEQNLNHDAMYWYRQDPGQGLRLIYYSQIVNDFQKGDIAEGYSVSREKKESFPLTVTSAQKNPTAFYLCASSILRGSPLHFGNGTRLTVT.